These T cell receptor beta chains were read from a single sample in a study of blood T cell repertoires in COVID-19. Assay: immunoSEQ multiplex PCR; the TCRdb copy retains only in-frame clones and omits some. The sample has around 230,000 clones, 82% seen once. The sequencing input was peripheral blood. Receptors were obtained from a woman aged 55 to 70 with active or convalescent COVID-19. Each CDR3 is given with its conserved first and last residue. The order of the fields is D gene, clone size, V gene, J gene, CDR3 protein, CDR3 DNA. The D gene is left open where the match is weak. Clone size appears in some rows only: once, few, many, or a class for an expanded clone.

D gene: -; clone size: -; V gene: TRBV7-9; J gene: TRBJ2-7; CDR3 protein: CASSLVYEQYF; CDR3 DNA: TGTGCCAGCAGCTTAGTATACGAGCAGTACTTC
D gene: -; clone size: -; V gene: TRBV2; J gene: TRBJ2-1; CDR3 protein: CASSQDYNEQFF; CDR3 DNA: TGTGCCAGCAGTCAGGACTACAATGAGCAGTTCTTC
D gene: TRBD1; clone size: -; V gene: TRBV18; J gene: TRBJ1-2; CDR3 protein: CASSADRDYGYTF; CDR3 DNA: TGTGCCAGCTCCGCTGACAGGGACTATGGCTACACCTTC
D gene: -; clone size: -; V gene: TRBV30; J gene: TRBJ1-5; CDR3 protein: CAWSTRDQPQHF; CDR3 DNA: TGTGCCTGGAGTACCCGAGATCAGCCCCAGCATTTT
D gene: TRBD1; clone size: -; V gene: TRBV23-1; J gene: TRBJ1-4; CDR3 protein: CASSPYRGIWEKLFF; CDR3 DNA: TGCGCCAGCAGTCCCTACAGGGGGATTTGGGAAAAACTGTTTTTT
D gene: TRBD1; clone size: -; V gene: TRBV7-2; J gene: TRBJ1-2; CDR3 protein: CASSSDRGYGYTF; CDR3 DNA: TGTGCCAGCAGCTCAGACAGGGGCTATGGCTACACCTTC
D gene: -; clone size: -; V gene: TRBV19; J gene: TRBJ2-1; CDR3 protein: CASNTRTVQGEQFF; CDR3 DNA: TGTGCCAGTAATACGAGGACAGTACAAGGTGAGCAGTTCTTC
D gene: TRBD1; clone size: -; V gene: TRBV5-1; J gene: TRBJ2-7; CDR3 protein: CASSWDSSYEQYF; CDR3 DNA: TGCGCCAGCAGCTGGGACAGCTCCTACGAGCAGTACTTC
D gene: -; clone size: few; V gene: TRBV6-1; J gene: TRBJ2-5; CDR3 protein: CASSDPYTKETQYF; CDR3 DNA: TGTGCCAGCAGTGACCCTTATACAAAAGAGACCCAGTACTTC
D gene: TRBD1; clone size: -; V gene: TRBV5-1; J gene: TRBJ1-1; CDR3 protein: CASVGQVGTEAFF; CDR3 DNA: TGCGCCAGCGTTGGACAGGTCGGGACTGAAGCTTTCTTT
D gene: TRBD1; clone size: -; V gene: TRBV18; J gene: TRBJ2-7; CDR3 protein: CASSRQGSNEQYF; CDR3 DNA: TGTGCCAGCTCACGACAGGGGAGTAACGAGCAGTACTTC
D gene: -; clone size: -; V gene: TRBV6-6; J gene: TRBJ1-2; CDR3 protein: CASSYPPASGYTF; CDR3 DNA: TGTGCCAGCAGTTACCCCCCTGCGAGCGGCTACACCTTC
D gene: TRBD1; clone size: -; V gene: TRBV18; J gene: TRBJ2-4; CDR3 protein: CASSRTGVMAKNIQYF; CDR3 DNA: TGTGCCAGCTCGCGGACAGGGGTGATGGCCAAAAACATTCAGTACTTC
D gene: -; clone size: -; V gene: TRBV6-1; J gene: TRBJ2-1; CDR3 protein: CASSGGTASSYNEQFF; CDR3 DNA: TGTGCCAGCAGTGGCGGGACCGCGAGCTCCTACAATGAGCAGTTCTTC
D gene: TRBD1; clone size: -; V gene: TRBV18; J gene: TRBJ2-6; CDR3 protein: CASSPGQARSGANVLTF; CDR3 DNA: TGTGCCAGCTCACCAGGACAGGCCCGCTCTGGGGCCAACGTCCTGACTTTC
D gene: TRBD2; clone size: few; V gene: TRBV19; J gene: TRBJ2-4; CDR3 protein: CASHPQTSGVQYF; CDR3 DNA: TGTGCCAGCCACCCTCAGACTAGCGGGGTACAGTACTTC
D gene: -; clone size: -; V gene: TRBV30; J gene: TRBJ2-2; CDR3 protein: CAWRWGGSNTGELFF; CDR3 DNA: TGTGCCTGGAGGTGGGGGGGCTCGAACACCGGGGAGCTGTTTTTT
D gene: TRBD2; clone size: -; V gene: TRBV10-2; J gene: TRBJ2-7; CDR3 protein: CASSSGAEQYF; CDR3 DNA: TGCGCCAGCAGTAGCGGGGCCGAGCAGTACTTC
D gene: TRBD1; clone size: -; V gene: TRBV4-2; J gene: TRBJ1-3; CDR3 protein: CASSLPGGSGNTIYF; CDR3 DNA: TGTGCCAGCAGCCTTCCAGGGGGCTCTGGAAACACCATATATTTT
D gene: -; clone size: few; V gene: TRBV13; J gene: TRBJ2-7; CDR3 protein: CASSLGRSGEQYF; CDR3 DNA: TGTGCCAGCAGCTTGGGCAGGTCAGGGGAGCAGTACTTC
D gene: -; clone size: -; V gene: TRBV19; J gene: TRBJ1-5; CDR3 protein: CASSIEWRGGQPQHF; CDR3 DNA: TGTGCCAGTAGTATAGAGTGGCGGGGAGGTCAGCCCCAGCATTTT
D gene: TRBD1; clone size: once; V gene: TRBV3-1/TRBV3-2; J gene: TRBJ1-5; CDR3 protein: CASSPQDREGQPQHF; CDR3 DNA: TGTGCCAGCAGCCCCCAAGACAGGGAAGGGCAGCCCCAGCATTTT
D gene: -; clone size: -; V gene: TRBV6-5; J gene: TRBJ1-6; CDR3 protein: CASSYSNTGFNSPLHF; CDR3 DNA: TGTGCCAGCAGTTACTCGAACACAGGGTTTAATTCACCCCTCCACTTT